The T cell receptor (beta chain) under discussion was sequenced for a study of memory B cells and T cells in multiple sclerosis. Germline V CDR1 and CDR2: MNHEY, SMNVEV (reference sequence). J was trimmed by 6 bases and V by 5 bases; bases with no gene match: 10. This CDR3 contains 16 residues. Overall study results and limits: Normalization was needed because clone-set size differences affected shared clonotype counts.

Assay: immunoSEQ multiplex PCR; the TCRdb copy retains only in-frame clones and omits some. The table shows 8,000 or so clones, with under 60% occurring only once. This clone was counted between two and nine times. The target antigen is unknown. The sequence was obtained from a human donor with multiple sclerosis. Sequencing was carried out using memory (CD45RO+) CD8+ T cells from blood. The chain is built from TRBV27 and TRBJ2-4; 10 bases match TRBD2. CDR3 sequence (DNA): TGTGCCAGCAGTCCGACACCTAGCGGGAGCGGAAACATTCAGTACTTC. It yields the protein CASSPTPSGSGNIQYF.